Below, one T cell receptor beta chain is given with its context. The CDR3 loop spans 19 amino acids. Trimming at V came to 1 base and at J to 3 bases, leaving 7 bases not matched to a gene. CDR1 is LGHNA, CDR2 YNFKEQ, per germline. The data were taken from a study of control samples from healthy donors and cancer patients. Clones were sequenced by immunoSEQ multiplex PCR, and TCRdb holds only the in-frame ones, with some missing. The sample includes roughly 130,000 clones, approximately 90% of them seen just once. The sequenced material came from blood. This chain uses TRBV4-2 with TRBJ2-1; 15 bases line up with TRBD2. This TCR was sampled from a man between 18 and 29 years old in good health. CDR3: CASSQVGLAGGRSYNEQFF. The DNA for the CDR3 is TGTGCCAGCAGCCAAGTCGGACTAGCGGGGGGGCGGAGCTACAATGAGCAGTTCTTC.